One sample yielded the 6 T cell receptor beta chains listed below, sequenced in a study of cytomegalovirus exposure and HLA in healthy donors. Primers: 60 Vbeta forward and 13 Jbeta reverse. Sequencing used immunoSEQ multiplex PCR; TCRdb keeps in-frame clones, though not all of them. In the table there are around 150,000 clones, around 75% of which are singletons. Sequenced sample: PBMCs. Receptor source: a man in his late teens or twenties in good health and CMV-seropositive.

This clone has a count of ten or more. The CDR3 coding sequence is TGTGCCAGCAGTCAGGGGTGGGGCTACACTGAAGCTTTCTTT. It encodes CASSQGWGYTEAFF. The chain is built from TRBV6-5 and TRBJ1-1, with D possibly being TRBD1 (6 bases). In germline, CDR1 is MNHEY, CDR2 SVGAGI. V lost 5 bases, J lost 3 bases, and 13 bases lay in between. This CDR3 comprises 14 residues.

The V and J genes are TRBV5-1 and TRBJ2-1, with 10 bases lining up with TRBD2. The CDR3 contains 16 residues. V gave up 4 bases and J gave up 5 bases; unmatched junction bases: 9. Germline V lookup: CDR1 SGHRS, CDR2 YFSETQ. Here the CDR3 DNA reads TGCGCCAGCAGCCCTACCGGGACTAGCGTTAACAATGAGCAGTTCTTC. Amino acid sequence: CASSPTGTSVNNEQFF.

CDR3 residues: CASSDRFDGNTIYF. DNA of the CDR3: TGTGCCAGCAGCGACAGGTTCGATGGAAACACCATATATTTT. The chain carries TRBV11-1 and TRBJ1-3; tentative D call: TRBD1 (6 bases). The CDR3 totals 14 residues. The germline V gene encodes CDR1 SGHAT and CDR2 FQDESV (reference sequence). V was pared by 5 bases and J by 3 bases, with 11 bases between.

This sequence joins TRBV28 and TRBJ1-1; TRBD1 is a possible D gene (5 bases). The CDR3 consists of 14 residues. Trimming pared 2 bases from V and 1 base from J, leaving 8 bases between. Germline V gene lookup returns CDR1 MDHEN and CDR2 SYDVKM. CDR3 residues: CASSLRDRNTEAFF. DNA of the CDR3: TGTGCCAGCAGTTTAAGAGACAGGAACACTGAAGCTTTCTTT.

The gene calls are TRBV18 and TRBJ2-1; 7 bases are a match to TRBD2. The CDR3 loop spans 16 amino acids. Looked up from germline, CDR1 is KGHSH and CDR2 is LQKENI. The junction had 4 bases not matched to a gene; V was cut back by 2 bases and J by 0 bases. The CDR3 sequence is CASSPASGDSYNEQFF. CDR3 sequence (DNA): TGTGCCAGCTCACCAGCTAGCGGAGACTCCTACAATGAGCAGTTCTTC.

Written as DNA, the CDR3 is TGTGCCACCAGCAGAGATCAGGTTGATTCACCCCTCCACTTT. This sequence encodes CATSRDQVDSPLHF. The rearrangement uses TRBV15 and TRBJ1-6; no reliable D call. V gave up 0 bases and J gave up 8 bases, with 8 bases separating them. The germline CDR1 and CDR2 sequences are LNHNV and YYDKDF (reference sequence). CDR3 length: 14 residues. Together with reference TRBV15 and TRBJ1-6, the CDR3 gives the full variable domain: DAMVIQNPRYQVTQFGKPVTLSCSQTLNHNVMYWYQQKSSQAPKLLFHYYDKDFNNEADTPDNFQSRRPNTSFCFLDIRSPGLGDTAMYLCATSRDQVDSPLHFGNGTRLTVT.